Sequencing of this T cell receptor (beta chain) was carried out in a study of identical twins. Overall study results and limits: A lower insertion count was a feature of abundant cord blood beta clonotypes, with no such feature in memory repertoires.

With respect to this clonotype: Its antigen is still unknown.

Each CDR3 protein is one row after TCRdb ran MiXCR on the 5' RACE reads. The table lists hundreds of thousands of distinct CDR3 sequences, 24% of them singletons. The germline CDR1 and CDR2 sequences are MNHEY and SVGEGT. J was trimmed by 2 bases and V by 6 bases; bases with no gene match: 6. The CDR3 has 17 residues. These data were likewise used in another study, on T cells expressing NK-cell markers. From that report: Seropositivity for HCMV was found in seven of the eight sequenced donors, with one seronegative. For a few donors, these clonotypes were likewise the leading ones in the CD3+CD56-NKG2C+ fraction.

V usage is TRBV6-2 or TRBV6-3 and J usage is TRBJ2-1, with TRBD2 identical over 14 bases. Sequencing used CD4+ T cells sorted from blood. The receptor was derived from a woman younger than 30 in good health. CDR3 sequence reads: CASSPGTSGRAYNEQFF. The CDR3 DNA sequence: TGTGCCAGCAGCCCCGGGACTAGCGGGAGAGCCTACAATGAGCAGTTCTTC.